Presented here are 29 T cell receptor beta chains from one specimen sequenced in a study of radiation and T cells in renal cell carcinoma. The data were produced by immunoSEQ multiplex PCR, yet TCRdb's version contains in-frame clones alone and is incomplete. The sample contains 140,000 or so clones, 88% of which appear only once. Regarding time point: baseline pretreatment blood. Regarding treatment: 15 Gy SBRT to primary tumor, nephrectomy 4 weeks later. Sequenced here: blood, sampled from a patient whose treatment included radiotherapy and nephrectomy. Receptor source: a woman between 50 and 59 years old with renal cell carcinoma.

The gene calls are TRBV11-2 and TRBJ1-3, with 8 bases identical to TRBD1. This CDR3 region has 16 residues. V lost 0 bases and J lost 4; bases outside the gene matches: 5. CDR1 and CDR2 from the germline V gene are SGHAT and FQNNGV. The CDR3 reads CASSLDQGARGNTIYF. CDR3 DNA: TGTGCCAGCAGCTTAGATCAGGGGGCGCGAGGAAACACCATATATTTT.

The chain employs TRBV5-8 and TRBJ2-7; D is possibly TRBD2 (5 bases). V gave up 6 bases and J gave up 3 bases, with 13 bases separating them. The CDR3 spans 13 residues. Germline V gene lookup returns CDR1 SGHTS and CDR2 YDEGEE. In DNA, the CDR3 is TGTGCCAGCACCAGAGGGCCTCTCTACGAGCAGTACTTC. Its protein is CASTRGPLYEQYF.

The V and J genes are TRBV11-1 and TRBJ2-5; a weak D match, TRBD1 (5 bases). Germline CDR1 SGHAT, CDR2 FQDESV (reference sequence). The CDR3 spans 12 residues. Trimming removed 2 bases from V and 4 bases from J, with 5 bases in between. The CDR3, as DNA: TGTGCCAGCAGCTTACAGGGAGAGACCCAGTACTTC. This gives the protein CASSLQGETQYF.

This chain joins TRBV7-6 and TRBJ2-7; D is perhaps TRBD1 (5 bases). The germline V and J ends were trimmed by 5 bases and 5 bases, with 13 bases remaining between them. The CDR3 is 13 amino acids. Germline lookup yields CDR1 SGHVS and CDR2 FNYEAQ. CDR3 protein: CASSPRGPNEQYF. The CDR3 bases are TGTGCCAGCAGCCCAAGGGGCCCGAACGAGCAGTACTTC. The entire variable domain, with the rest obtained from reference TRBV7-6 and TRBJ2-7, is as follows: GAGVSQSPRYKVTKRGQDVALRCDPISGHVSLYWYRQALGQGPEFLTYFNYEAQQDKSGLPNDRFSAERPEGSISTLTIQRTEQRDSAMYRCASSPRGPNEQYFGPGTRLTVT.

This clone was counted a few times. This rearrangement joins TRBV4-2 to TRBJ1-1; possibly TRBD1 for D (6 bases). The V end lost 1 base, the J end lost 11 bases, and 14 bases lay between the germline ends. The CDR3 sequence is 13 residues long. Per germline, CDR1 LGHNA and CDR2 YNFKEQ. The CDR3: CASSQVSGADAFF. CDR3 coding DNA: TGTGCCAGCAGCCAAGTTTCAGGGGCCGACGCTTTCTTT.

This clone turned up a few times. This sequence joins TRBV18 and TRBJ1-5; D unclear. V shed 2 bases and J shed 3 bases, with 8 bases lying between them. Germline assignment: CDR1 KGHSH and CDR2 LQKENI. This CDR3 region has 14 residues. DNA of the CDR3: TGTGCCAGCTCACCAGCGGAGCTCAATCAGCCCCAGCATTTT. As protein: CASSPAELNQPQHF.

Notes on this clone: The sample has other DNA sequences that encode this CDR3 too. This chain joins TRBV5-4 and TRBJ1-5, with unresolved D. The germline V gene encodes CDR1 SGHNT and CDR2 YYREEE (reference sequence). Trimming cost V 0 bases and J 1 base, with 2 bases left between them. The CDR3 sequence is 13 residues long. CDR3 nucleotides: TGTGCCAGCAGCTTGGACAGCAATCAGCCCCAGCATTTT. It translates to CASSLDSNQPQHF.

The rearrangement links TRBV11-3 to TRBJ2-3; a weak D match, TRBD2 (6 bases). The CDR3 has 13 residues. Germline assignment: CDR1 SGHNT and CDR2 YENEEA. V gave up 4 bases and J gave up 3 bases, with 8 bases separating them. In nucleotides, the CDR3 is TGTGCCAGCAGCTCGGGGGTGACAGATACGCAGTATTTT. Residues: CASSSGVTDTQYF. The entire variable domain, with the rest obtained from reference TRBV11-3 and TRBJ2-3, is as follows: EAGVVQSPRYKIIEKKQPVAFWCNPISGHNTLYWYLQNLGQGPELLIRYENEEAVDDSQLPKDRFSAERLKGVDSTLKIQPAELGDSAVYLCASSSGVTDTQYFGPGTRLTVL.

The chain employs TRBV2 and TRBJ2-5, with TRBD1 matching 8 bases. Germline CDR1 and CDR2: SNHLY and FYNNEI. The V gene end was trimmed by 6 bases and the J gene end by 6 bases; junction bases not matched to a gene: 6. The CDR3 covers 13 residues. CDR3 in DNA: TGTGCCAGCAGCGCAGGGGGCGCCCAGACCCAGTACTTC. Protein sequence: CASSAGGAQTQYF. Full variable domain (remainder filled in from reference TRBV2 and TRBJ2-5): EPEVTQTPSHQVTQMGQEVILRCVPISNHLYFYWYRQILGQKVEFLVSFYNNEISEKSEIFDDQFSVERPDGSNFTLKIRSTKLEDSAMYFCASSAGGAQTQYFGPGTRLLVL.

This rearrangement joins TRBV19 to TRBJ2-6, with D hard to call. CDR1 LNHDA and CDR2 SQIVND come from the germline V gene (reference sequence). V was shortened by 5 bases and J by 0 bases, with 14 bases between the two germline ends. The CDR3 sequence is 17 residues long. The CDR3 nucleotides are TGTGCCAGTAGTTCCCAAGCAGTGATCTCTGGGGCCAACGTCCTGACTTTC. It specifies CASSSQAVISGANVLTF.

This chain connects TRBV5-4 to TRBJ2-1; D is possibly TRBD1 (6 bases). The CDR3 contains 15 residues. Germline lookup yields CDR1 SGHNT and CDR2 YYREEE (reference sequence). The germline V and J ends were trimmed by 0 bases and 8 bases, with 15 bases remaining between them. The CDR3 sequence is CASSLGPTSGDEQFF. The CDR3 DNA follows: TGTGCCAGCAGCTTGGGTCCCACGTCAGGGGATGAGCAGTTCTTC.

The chain joins TRBV4-2 to TRBJ2-5, with unresolved D. The V gene lost 1 base and the J gene lost 5 bases, with 14 bases spanning the gap. The length of the CDR3 is 15 residues. CDR1 LGHNA and CDR2 YNFKEQ come from the germline V gene. DNA of the CDR3: TGTGCCAGCAGCCAAGGATGGGGAACGGCGGAGACCCAGTACTTC. Residues: CASSQGWGTAETQYF.

This chain connects TRBV25-1 to TRBJ1-1; TRBD1 matches at 9 bases. The CDR3 contains 13 residues. V lost 8 bases and J lost 6; bases outside the gene matches: 7. Germline lookup yields CDR1 MGHDK and CDR2 SYGVNS. The chain's CDR3 is CASLTGGTSEAFF. CDR3 DNA: TGTGCCAGCCTGACAGGGGGGACGTCTGAAGCTTTCTTT.

The chain uses TRBV7-9 and TRBJ2-5, with a possible D match to TRBD2 (5 bases). V was shortened by 5 bases and J by 0 bases, with 10 bases between the two germline ends. This CDR3 region has 14 residues. Germline CDR1 reads SEHNR; CDR2 reads FQNEAQ (reference sequence). In nucleotides, the CDR3 is TGTGCCAGCAGCCCGACTACGTACCAAGAGACCCAGTACTTC. Translation: CASSPTTYQETQYF.

The chain employs TRBV7-8 and TRBJ2-2; no clear D gene. The CDR3 totals 15 residues. CDR1 is SGHVS, CDR2 FQNEAQ, per germline. Trimming cost V 1 base and J 4 bases, with 10 bases left between them. The CDR3 here is CASSLVAATTGELFF. CDR3 in DNA: TGTGCCAGCAGCTTAGTGGCGGCTACCACCGGGGAGCTGTTTTTT.

The V and J genes are TRBV2 and TRBJ2-5, with 9 bases lining up with TRBD2. With 6 bases clipped from V and 1 base from J, the junction kept 6 bases outside the gene matches. The CDR3 runs to 15 residues. Germline V lookup: CDR1 SNHLY, CDR2 FYNNEI. CDR3 amino acids: CASRPGLAFQETQYF. The CDR3 region has the DNA TGTGCCAGCAGACCGGGACTAGCCTTCCAAGAGACCCAGTACTTC. Drawing the rest from reference TRBV2 and TRBJ2-5, the complete variable domain is EPEVTQTPSHQVTQMGQEVILRCVPISNHLYFYWYRQILGQKVEFLVSFYNNEISEKSEIFDDQFSVERPDGSNFTLKIRSTKLEDSAMYFCASRPGLAFQETQYFGPGTRLLVL.

The gene calls are TRBV18 and TRBJ1-3; D is possibly TRBD1 (5 bases). This CDR3 is built from 15 residues. The V gene's germline CDR1 is KGHSH and CDR2 LQKENI. V was clipped by 4 bases and J by 0 bases, with 10 bases between them. The CDR3 bases are TGTGCCAGCTCACTTGGGCAGGGCTCTGGAAACACCATATATTTT. This codes for CASSLGQGSGNTIYF.

The CDR3 protein is CASSTQLGTSGGSYEQYF. In nucleotides, the CDR3 is TGTGCCAGCAGCACCCAACTAGGGACTAGCGGGGGCTCCTACGAGCAGTACTTC. The chain recombines TRBV7-2 with TRBJ2-7; 14 bases align to TRBD2. The germline gives CDR1 SGHTA, CDR2 FQGNSA. Germline trimming cut 5 bases from V and 0 bases from J; bases unmatched to any gene: 9. This CDR3 has 18 residues.

In DNA, the CDR3 is TGTGCCAGCAGCTTGGGGAGCACAGATACGCAGTATTTT. Translated: CASSLGSTDTQYF. The chain couples TRBV7-9 to TRBJ2-3, with no clear D. CDR1 SEHNR and CDR2 FQNEAQ come from the germline V gene (reference sequence). With 3 bases removed from V and 0 bases from J, the gap between germline ends came to 4 bases. The CDR3 length is 13 residues.

V is TRBV7-9 and J is TRBJ1-1; D is possibly TRBD1 (5 bases). The CDR3 length is 15 residues. V gave up 3 bases and J gave up 1 base, with 12 bases separating them. The germline gives CDR1 SEHNR, CDR2 FQNEAQ (reference sequence). The CDR3: CASSFTRQTNTEAFF. In DNA form, the CDR3 reads TGTGCCAGCAGCTTCACGAGACAGACGAACACTGAAGCTTTCTTT. Supplemented by reference TRBV7-9 and TRBJ1-1, the full variable domain reads DTGVSQNPRHKITKRGQNVTFRCDPISEHNRLYWYRQTLGQGPEFLTYFQNEAQLEKSRLLSDRFSAERPKGSFSTLEIQRTEQGDSAMYLCASSFTRQTNTEAFFGQGTRLTVV.

CDR3 amino acids: CASSEFVELSEAFF. The CDR3 DNA reads TGTGCCAGCAGTGAATTTGTAGAACTTTCGGAGGCTTTCTTT. The V gene is TRBV6-1, the J gene TRBJ1-1; D unclear. V shed 2 bases and J shed 11 bases, with 18 bases lying between them. The CDR3 sequence is 14 residues long. Germline-derived CDR1 and CDR2 are MNHNS and SASEGT.

V is TRBV5-1 and J is TRBJ1-4; tentatively, D is TRBD1 (5 bases). The CDR3 consists of 13 residues. Trimming removed 3 bases at V and 7 bases at J, with 10 bases between. The germline gives CDR1 SGHRS, CDR2 YFSETQ. The CDR3 loop reads CASSWGGAEKLFF. The DNA of the CDR3 is TGCGCCAGCAGCTGGGGCGGTGCTGAAAAACTGTTTTTT. The full variable domain, completed using reference TRBV5-1 and TRBJ1-4, is KAGVTQTPRYLIKTRGQQVTLSCSPISGHRSVSWYQQTPGQGLQFLFEYFSETQRNKGNFPGRFSGRQFSNSRSEMNVSTLELGDSALYLCASSWGGAEKLFFGSGTQLSVL.

The chain joins TRBV2 to TRBJ1-6; D gene ambiguous. V was trimmed by 6 bases and J by 3 bases, leaving 12 bases between them. CDR3 length equals 15 residues. In germline, CDR1 is SNHLY, CDR2 FYNNEI. In DNA, the CDR3 is TGTGCCAGCAGCCACAGAGAGGGCTATAATTCACCCCTCCACTTT. It yields the protein CASSHREGYNSPLHF.

The CDR3 spells CASSSVRASGNTIYF. The CDR3 bases are TGTGCCAGCAGCTCCGTCAGGGCCTCTGGAAACACCATATATTTT. This rearrangement joins TRBV7-8 to TRBJ1-3; D might be TRBD1 (5 bases). This CDR3 comprises 15 residues. The germline CDR1 and CDR2 sequences are SGHVS and FQNEAQ. The V gene lost 4 bases and the J gene lost 0 bases, with 10 bases spanning the gap.

This chain uses TRBV30 with TRBJ2-1, with D maybe TRBD2 (6 bases). The CDR3 length is 12 residues. Looked up from germline, CDR1 is GTSNPN and CDR2 is SVGIG (reference sequence). The V end was cut by 6 bases, the J end by 15 bases, with 21 bases between. Written as DNA, the CDR3 is TGTGCCTGTCACAGAATCGGGACTCCCGCGTTCTTC. Translating it yields CACHRIGTPAFF.

The table lists this clone with a few counts. It is likely a read error, because the conserved phenylalanine at the end of the CDR3 is missing. Because the CDR3's place on the DNA is in doubt, the DNA is left out and the CDR3 is given as listed by TCRdb. The CDR3 sequence: CASRGDRGAGR. The chain couples TRBV11-2 to TRBJ1-1; the table's D gene call, TRBD1, was not cross checked with the DNA. A total of 11 residues make up the CDR3, ends included. Looked up from germline, CDR1 is SGHAT and CDR2 is FQNNGV.

The chain uses TRBV25-1 and TRBJ2-5; TRBD2 is a possible D gene (6 bases). Trimming removed 4 bases from V and 1 base from J, with 10 bases in between. The CDR3 loop spans 14 amino acids. CDR1 MGHDK and CDR2 SYGVNS come from the germline V gene. DNA for the CDR3: TGTGCCAGCAGTGCTGCGGGGCCCCAAGAGACCCAGTACTTC. Protein sequence: CASSAAGPQETQYF.

The chain recombines TRBV2 with TRBJ2-7; 9 bases fit TRBD1. After removal of 6 bases from V and 3 bases from J, the junction contained 3 bases not matched to a gene. The CDR3 runs 13 residues. The germline V gene has CDR1 SNHLY and CDR2 FYNNEI. CDR3 bases: TGTGCCAGCAGCCGGGACAGGGTCTACGAGCAGTACTTC. Translating it yields CASSRDRVYEQYF.

The CDR3 DNA reads TGTGCCAGCAGCTTAACAGGACACACCGGGGAGCTGTTTTTT. Amino acids: CASSLTGHTGELFF. The chain couples TRBV11-3 to TRBJ2-2, with TRBD1 as a possible D gene (5 bases). Trimming pared 2 bases from V and 3 bases from J, leaving 7 bases between. This CDR3 comprises 14 residues. The germline V gene encodes CDR1 SGHNT and CDR2 YENEEA.